This TCR beta chain was found in a study of T cell clonality in common variable immunodeficiency. The protocol was immunoSEQ multiplex PCR, while the TCRdb copy is restricted to in-frame clones and leaves out a portion. Observed in the sample are some 20,000 clones, none of them singletons. Broader study findings: In common variable immunodeficiency, TCR beta chains reportedly carried fewer deletions and N-nucleotide insertions.

Diagnosis required reduced IgG, IgA and/or IgM with specific antibody deficiency. CVID subjects were some 15 female and more than 25 male, aged roughly 9 to 70. Caucasian heritage predominated among both patients and controls. Replacement immunoglobulin had been given to every CVID subject for at least one year. This CDR3 spans 14 amino acids. Germline CDR1 SQVTM, CDR2 ANQGSEA. V gave up 4 bases and J gave up 2 bases; unmatched junction bases: 3. This clone was detected only a few times. As yet, its antigen is unknown. The DNA ends 3 residues before the CDR3 does, and the rest of the CDR3 is filled in from the germline J gene.

The sequencing input was peripheral blood mononuclear cells. The TCR sequence derives from a human donor with common variable immunodeficiency. The chain couples TRBV29-1 to TRBJ2-7, with TRBD2 identical over 12 bases. CDR3: CSVVTSGSTYEQYF. CDR3 bases read: TGCAGCGTTGTGACTAGCGGGAGTACCTACGAG.